This T cell receptor beta chain was observed in a study of T cells in Graves' hyperthyroidism and ophthalmopathy. Trimming stripped 3 bases from V and 1 base from J, with 9 bases between. Germline values: CDR1 DFQATT, CDR2 SNEGSKA (reference sequence). This CDR3 is 13 amino acids long. This clonotype occurred many times. The source material, RNA transcripts, was used to amplify TCR beta CDR3 regions. The TCR CDR3 first-round RT-PCR relied on the HTBI primer set. TCRdb redid the calling of the multiplex PCR reads with MiXCR, one entry per CDR3 protein. The data contain 300,000 to 450,000 distinct CDR3 sequences, around 18% of them singletons.

This rearrangement joins TRBV20-1 to TRBJ2-5; D may be TRBD1 or TRBD2 (5 bases each). This receptor was identified in a woman between 40 and 50 years old with Graves' ophthalmopathy. Sequenced material: blood. This CDR3 reads CSASLGPQETQYF. The CDR3 nucleotides read TGCAGTGCTAGTCTGGGACCCCAAGAGACCCAGTACTTC.